Listed here are 7 T cell receptor beta chains from one sample, sequenced in a study of tissue T cells after allogeneic stem cell transplantation. The repertoire was sequenced with immunoSEQ multiplex PCR; TCRdb's copy has only in-frame clones and lacks some. The table includes about 6,300 clones, 69% detected once. Sequencing was performed on tissue from the stomach, taken at autopsy. The receptors shown here come from a woman aged 18-49 years with breast cancer.

Only a few counts were recorded for this clone. V is TRBV24-1 and J is TRBJ1-5; D remains ambiguous. CDR1 is KGHDR and CDR2 is SFDVKD in the germline V gene. This CDR3 has 15 residues. Trimming removed 2 bases from V and 4 bases from J, with 11 bases in between. The CDR3 here is CATSDSREANQPQHF. CDR3 coding DNA: TGTGCCACCAGTGATTCACGGGAAGCAAATCAGCCCCAGCATTTT.

By share, this clone counts as medium-sized. This rearrangement joins TRBV7-8 to TRBJ2-5; D may be TRBD1 (5 bases). V lost 2 bases to trimming and J lost 1 base, with 11 bases between them. CDR3 length: 15 amino acids. Germline CDR1 reads SGHVS; CDR2 reads FQNEAQ. CDR3 sequence reads: CASSLSGQFQETQYF. CDR3 nucleotides: TGTGCCAGCAGCTTATCTGGACAATTCCAAGAGACCCAGTACTTC.

This rearrangement joins TRBV11-2 to TRBJ2-3, with 7 bases identical to TRBD2. The CDR3 extends over 16 amino acids. With V trimmed by 1 base and J by 6 bases, 10 bases remained unmatched. Germline V CDR1 and CDR2: SGHAT, FQNNGV. As DNA, the CDR3 is TGTGCCAGCAGCTTAGTTTGGGTTGCGGGAGAGGATACGCAGTATTTT. It translates to CASSLVWVAGEDTQYF.

This chain links TRBV12-5 with TRBJ1-6, with 8 bases aligning to TRBD1. V trimming: 4 bases; J trimming: 8 bases; junction bases outside the gene matches: 4. The germline V gene encodes CDR1 LGHNT and CDR2 FRNRAP. The CDR3 contains 14 residues. The DNA of the CDR3 is TGTGCTAGTGGTTCGGACAGGGCCGATTCACCCCTCCACTTT. Translating it yields CASGSDRADSPLHF.

The J gene is TRBJ1-2, the V gene TRBV6-1; D unclear. The CDR3 length is 11 residues. V was cut by 3 bases and J by 8 bases, with 7 bases left in between. CDR1 and CDR2 (germline): MNHNS, SASEGT. The CDR3 reads CASSESIGYTF. The CDR3, as DNA: TGTGCCAGCAGTGAGTCTATCGGCTACACCTTC.

The chain links TRBV6-6 to TRBJ1-3; D is ambiguous. Germline loops: CDR1 MNHNY, CDR2 SVGAGI (reference sequence). The CDR3 extends over 14 amino acids. V lost 6 bases and J lost 0, with 9 bases in between. The CDR3, as DNA: TGTGCCAGCAGCCCGAACGGCTCTGGAAACACCATATATTTT. Translated: CASSPNGSGNTIYF.

The genes are TRBV28 and TRBJ1-5; 7 bases align to TRBD1. The V gene end was trimmed by 10 bases and the J gene end by 2 bases; junction bases not matched to a gene: 8. Germline V gives CDR1 MDHEN, CDR2 SYDVKM. This CDR3 spans 14 amino acids. The CDR3 sequence: CATLAGQGNQPQHF. CDR3 sequence (DNA): TGTGCCACCCTCGCTGGACAGGGCAATCAGCCCCAGCATTTT.